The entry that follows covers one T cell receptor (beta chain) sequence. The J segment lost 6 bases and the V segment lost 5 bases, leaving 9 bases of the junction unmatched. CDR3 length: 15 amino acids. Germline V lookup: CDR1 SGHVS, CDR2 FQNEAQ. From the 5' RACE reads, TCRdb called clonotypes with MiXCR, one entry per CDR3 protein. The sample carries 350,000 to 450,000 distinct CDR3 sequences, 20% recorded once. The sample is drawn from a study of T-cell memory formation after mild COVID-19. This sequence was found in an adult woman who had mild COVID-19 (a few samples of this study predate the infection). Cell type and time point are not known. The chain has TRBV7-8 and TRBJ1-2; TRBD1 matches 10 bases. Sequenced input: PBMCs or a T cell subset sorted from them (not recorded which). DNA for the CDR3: TGTGCCAGCAGCGGCCGGGACAGGGGTGGAGATGGCTACACCTTC. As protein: CASSGRDRGGDGYTF.